This T cell receptor beta chain is from a study of cytotoxic CD8 clonotypes in ibrutinib-treated CLL. About the research overall: The average sample held roughly 240,000 productive templates and 96,000 or so productive rearrangements.

The assay was immunoSEQ multiplex PCR, and TCRdb's table has in-frame clones only and misses some. The sample consists of some 150,000 clones, around 84% of them appearing once. The V segment lost 3 bases and the J segment 7 bases; nucleotides outside the gene matches: 6. The germline gives CDR1 SEHNR, CDR2 FQNEAQ (reference sequence). The length of the CDR3 is 15 residues. Sequences were derived from PBMCs, sampled after 36 months of ibrutinib treatment. The TCR originated in a human donor with chronic lymphocytic leukemia. This sequence joins TRBV7-9 and TRBJ2-7; 13 bases map to TRBD2. The DNA for the CDR3 is TGTGCCAGCAGCTTTCCGGGACTAGCGGGGAAGGAGCAGTACTTC. It encodes CASSFPGLAGKEQYF.